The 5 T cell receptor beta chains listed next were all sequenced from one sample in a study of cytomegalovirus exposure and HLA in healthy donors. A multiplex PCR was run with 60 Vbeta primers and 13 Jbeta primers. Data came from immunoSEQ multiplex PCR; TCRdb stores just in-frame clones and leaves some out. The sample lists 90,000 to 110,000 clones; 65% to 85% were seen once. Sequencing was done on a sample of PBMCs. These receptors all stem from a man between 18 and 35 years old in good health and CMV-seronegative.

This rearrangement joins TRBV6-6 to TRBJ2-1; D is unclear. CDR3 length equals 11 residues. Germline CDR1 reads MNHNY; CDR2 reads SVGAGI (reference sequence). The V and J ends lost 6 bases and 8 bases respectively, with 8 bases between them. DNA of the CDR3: TGTGCCAGCAGCCCGTTCGATGAGCAGTTCTTC. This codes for CASSPFDEQFF.

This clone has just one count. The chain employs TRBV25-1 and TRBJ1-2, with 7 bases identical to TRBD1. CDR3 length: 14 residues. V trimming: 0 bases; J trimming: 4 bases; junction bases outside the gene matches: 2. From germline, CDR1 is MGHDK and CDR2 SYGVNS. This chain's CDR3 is CASSEYGQAYGYTF. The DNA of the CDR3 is TGTGCCAGCAGTGAATATGGACAGGCCTATGGCTACACCTTC.

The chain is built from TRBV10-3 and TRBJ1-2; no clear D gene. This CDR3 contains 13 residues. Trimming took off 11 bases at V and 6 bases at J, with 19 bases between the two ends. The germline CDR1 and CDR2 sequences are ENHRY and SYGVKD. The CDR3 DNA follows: TGTGCCTCCAGGAACCCACCTTCTGATGGCTACACCTTC. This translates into CASRNPPSDGYTF.

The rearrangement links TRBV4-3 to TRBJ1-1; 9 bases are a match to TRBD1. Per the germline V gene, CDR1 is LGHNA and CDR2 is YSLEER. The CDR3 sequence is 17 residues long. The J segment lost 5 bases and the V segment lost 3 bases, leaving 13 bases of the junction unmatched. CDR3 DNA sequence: TGCGCCAGCAGCCAGTATCTCGACAGGGGGAAGTCGACTGAAGCTTTCTTT. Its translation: CASSQYLDRGKSTEAFF.

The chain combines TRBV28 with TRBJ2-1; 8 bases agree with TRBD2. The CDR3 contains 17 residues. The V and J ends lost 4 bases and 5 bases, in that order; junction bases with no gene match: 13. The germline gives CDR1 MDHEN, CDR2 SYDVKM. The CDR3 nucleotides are TGTGCCAGCAGTTATTCTACCGGGACTAGGTCGGACAATGAGCAGTTCTTC. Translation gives CASSYSTGTRSDNEQFF.